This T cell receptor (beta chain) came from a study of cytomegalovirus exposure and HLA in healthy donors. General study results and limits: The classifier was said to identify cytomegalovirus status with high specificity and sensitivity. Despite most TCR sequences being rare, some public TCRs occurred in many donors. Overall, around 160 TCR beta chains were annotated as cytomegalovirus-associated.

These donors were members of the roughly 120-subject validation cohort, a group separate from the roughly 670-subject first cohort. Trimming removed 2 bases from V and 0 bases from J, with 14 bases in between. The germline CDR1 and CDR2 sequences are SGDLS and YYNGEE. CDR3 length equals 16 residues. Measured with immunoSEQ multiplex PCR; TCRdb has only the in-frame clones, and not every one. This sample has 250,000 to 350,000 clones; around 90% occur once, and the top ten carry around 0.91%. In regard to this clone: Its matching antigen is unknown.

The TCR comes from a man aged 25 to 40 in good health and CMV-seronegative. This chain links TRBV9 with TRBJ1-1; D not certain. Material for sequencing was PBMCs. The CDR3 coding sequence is TGTGCCAGCAGCGTCAACGCGCGGCGTATGAACACTGAAGCTTTCTTT. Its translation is CASSVNARRMNTEAFF.